This record concerns one T cell receptor (beta chain) sequence. Primers included in the PCR were 60 Vbeta and 13 Jbeta primers. Only in-frame clones appear in the TCRdb table, and some are missing; sequencing was by immunoSEQ multiplex PCR. The sample comprises 120,000 or so clones, less than 80% of which are singletons, and around 10% rests with the top ten. These data belong to a study of cytomegalovirus exposure and HLA in healthy donors. Participants comprised healthy donors of bone marrow. The source material was PBMCs. The TCR sequence derives from a woman aged 45-65 years in good health and CMV-seropositive.

The CDR3 DNA sequence: TGTGCCAGCAGCTTTTCAGCCGGGTCACGGGGGGGCACTGAAGCTTTCTTT. Translated, it gives CASSFSAGSRGGTEAFF. J is TRBJ1-1 and V is TRBV11-2; possibly TRBD1 for D (5 bases). This CDR3 spans 17 amino acids. V lost 3 bases, J lost 4 bases, and 21 bases lay in between. CDR1 is SGHAT and CDR2 is FQNNGV in the germline V gene.